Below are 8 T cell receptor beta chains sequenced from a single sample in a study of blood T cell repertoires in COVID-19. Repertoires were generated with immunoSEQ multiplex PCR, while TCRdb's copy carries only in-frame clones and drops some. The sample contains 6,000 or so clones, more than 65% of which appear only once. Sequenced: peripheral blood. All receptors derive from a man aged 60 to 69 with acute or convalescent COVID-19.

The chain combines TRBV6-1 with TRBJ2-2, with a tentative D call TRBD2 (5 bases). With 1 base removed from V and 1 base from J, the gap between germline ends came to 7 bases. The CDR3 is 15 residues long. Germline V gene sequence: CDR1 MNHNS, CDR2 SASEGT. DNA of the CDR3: TGTGCCAGCAGTGAAGGGCGGGTGAACACCGGGGAGCTGTTTTTT. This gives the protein CASSEGRVNTGELFF.

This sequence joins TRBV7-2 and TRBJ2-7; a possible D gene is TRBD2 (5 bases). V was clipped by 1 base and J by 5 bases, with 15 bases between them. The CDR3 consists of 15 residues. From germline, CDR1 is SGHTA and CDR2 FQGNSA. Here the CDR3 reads CASSLGRAFSNEQYF. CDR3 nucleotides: TGTGCCAGCAGCTTAGGGCGGGCTTTCAGCAACGAGCAGTACTTC.

The DNA of the CDR3 is TGCAGTGCTCGGACAGACGGAGGCTACACCTTC. Amino acid sequence: CSARTDGGYTF. J is TRBJ1-2 and V is TRBV20-1; possibly TRBD1 for D (6 bases). The germline gives CDR1 DFQATT, CDR2 SNEGSKA (reference sequence). This CDR3 contains 11 residues. V lost 5 bases to trimming and J lost 8 bases, with 12 bases between them.

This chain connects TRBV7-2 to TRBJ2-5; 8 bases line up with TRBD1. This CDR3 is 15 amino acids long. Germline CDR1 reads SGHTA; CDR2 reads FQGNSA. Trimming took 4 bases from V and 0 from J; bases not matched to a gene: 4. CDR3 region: CASSYGQGNQETQYF. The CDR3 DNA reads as TGTGCCAGCAGCTATGGACAGGGTAACCAAGAGACCCAGTACTTC.

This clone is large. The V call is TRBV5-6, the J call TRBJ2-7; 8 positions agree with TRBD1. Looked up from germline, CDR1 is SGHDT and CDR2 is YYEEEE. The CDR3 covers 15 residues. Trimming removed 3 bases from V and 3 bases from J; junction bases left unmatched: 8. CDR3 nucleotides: TGTGCCAGCAGCTCATTATACAGGGGGGACTACGAGCAGTACTTC. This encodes CASSSLYRGDYEQYF.

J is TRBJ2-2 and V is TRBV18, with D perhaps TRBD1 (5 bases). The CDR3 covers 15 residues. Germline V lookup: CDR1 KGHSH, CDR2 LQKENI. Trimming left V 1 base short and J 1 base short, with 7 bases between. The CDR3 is CASSPLQGNTGELFF. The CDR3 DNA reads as TGTGCCAGCTCACCACTCCAGGGGAACACCGGGGAGCTGTTTTTT.

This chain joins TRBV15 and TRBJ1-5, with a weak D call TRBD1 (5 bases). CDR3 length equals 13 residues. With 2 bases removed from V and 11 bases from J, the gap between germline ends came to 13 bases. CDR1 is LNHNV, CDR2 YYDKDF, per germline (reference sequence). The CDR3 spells CATSRYGRGAQHF. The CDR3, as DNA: TGTGCCACCAGCAGATACGGACGGGGGGCCCAGCATTTT.

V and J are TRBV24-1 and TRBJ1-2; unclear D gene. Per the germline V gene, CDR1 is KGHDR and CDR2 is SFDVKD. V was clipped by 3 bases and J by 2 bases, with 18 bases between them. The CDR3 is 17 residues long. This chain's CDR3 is CATSDPPGLTKNYGYTF. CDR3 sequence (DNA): TGTGCCACCAGTGATCCACCCGGACTGACGAAGAACTATGGCTACACCTTC.